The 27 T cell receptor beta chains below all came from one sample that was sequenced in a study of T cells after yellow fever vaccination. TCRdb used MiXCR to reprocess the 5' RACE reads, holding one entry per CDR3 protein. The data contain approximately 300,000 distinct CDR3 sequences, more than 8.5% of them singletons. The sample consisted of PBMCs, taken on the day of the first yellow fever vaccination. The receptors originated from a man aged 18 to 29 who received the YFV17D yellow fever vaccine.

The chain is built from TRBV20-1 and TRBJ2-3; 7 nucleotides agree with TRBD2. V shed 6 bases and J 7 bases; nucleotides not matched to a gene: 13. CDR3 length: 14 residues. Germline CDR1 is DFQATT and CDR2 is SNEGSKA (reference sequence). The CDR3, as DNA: TGCAGTGCCCCCCCTTTGGAAGCGGGGCATACGCAGTATTTT. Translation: CSAPPLEAGHTQYF.

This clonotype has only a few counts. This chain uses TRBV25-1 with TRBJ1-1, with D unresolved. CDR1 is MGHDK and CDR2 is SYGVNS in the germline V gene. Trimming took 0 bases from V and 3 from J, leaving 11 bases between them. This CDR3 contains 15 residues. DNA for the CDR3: TGTGCCAGCAGTGAATATGGCAGACCAGACACTGAAGCTTTCTTT. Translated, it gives CASSEYGRPDTEAFF.

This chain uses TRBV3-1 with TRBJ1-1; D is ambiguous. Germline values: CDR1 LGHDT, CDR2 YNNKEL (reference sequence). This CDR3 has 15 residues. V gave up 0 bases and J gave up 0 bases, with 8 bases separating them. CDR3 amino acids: CASSQEPGMNTEAFF. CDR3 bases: TGTGCCAGCAGCCAAGAACCGGGAATGAACACTGAAGCTTTCTTT.

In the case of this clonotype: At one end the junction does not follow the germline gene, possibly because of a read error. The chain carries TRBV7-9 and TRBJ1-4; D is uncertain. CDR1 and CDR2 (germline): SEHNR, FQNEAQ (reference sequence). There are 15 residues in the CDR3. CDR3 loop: CVSSHGRNTNEKLFF. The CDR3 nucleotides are TGTGTCAGCAGCCACGGACGGAACACTAATGAAAAACTGTTTTTT.

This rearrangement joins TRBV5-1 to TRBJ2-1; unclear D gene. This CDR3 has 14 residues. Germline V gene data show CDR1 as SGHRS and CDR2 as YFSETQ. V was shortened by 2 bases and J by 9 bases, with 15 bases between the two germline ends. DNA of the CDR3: TGCGCCAGCAGCTTCGGCCAGGATAAGCTTGAGCAGTTCTTC. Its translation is CASSFGQDKLEQFF. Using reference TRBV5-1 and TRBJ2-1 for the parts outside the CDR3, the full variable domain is KAGVTQTPRYLIKTRGQQVTLSCSPISGHRSVSWYQQTPGQGLQFLFEYFSETQRNKGNFPGRFSGRQFSNSRSEMNVSTLELGDSALYLCASSFGQDKLEQFFGPGTRLTVL.

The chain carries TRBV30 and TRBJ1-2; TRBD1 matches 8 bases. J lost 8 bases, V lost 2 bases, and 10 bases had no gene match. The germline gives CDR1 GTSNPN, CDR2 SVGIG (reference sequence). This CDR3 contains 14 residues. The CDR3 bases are TGTGCCTGGAGTCCTCTGGACAGGGCGCAGGGCTACACCTTC. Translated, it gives CAWSPLDRAQGYTF. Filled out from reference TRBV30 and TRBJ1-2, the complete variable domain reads SQTIHQWPATLVQPVGSPLSLECTVEGTSNPNLYWYRQAAGRGLQLLFYSVGIGQISSEVPQNLSASRPQDRQFILSSKKLLLSDSGFYLCAWSPLDRAQGYTFGSGTRLTVV.

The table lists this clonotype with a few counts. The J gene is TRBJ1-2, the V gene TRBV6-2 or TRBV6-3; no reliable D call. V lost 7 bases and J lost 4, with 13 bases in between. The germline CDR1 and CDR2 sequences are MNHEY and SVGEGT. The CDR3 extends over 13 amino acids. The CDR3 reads CASTGFTFYGYTF. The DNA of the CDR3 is TGTGCCAGCACCGGCTTTACCTTCTATGGCTACACCTTC.

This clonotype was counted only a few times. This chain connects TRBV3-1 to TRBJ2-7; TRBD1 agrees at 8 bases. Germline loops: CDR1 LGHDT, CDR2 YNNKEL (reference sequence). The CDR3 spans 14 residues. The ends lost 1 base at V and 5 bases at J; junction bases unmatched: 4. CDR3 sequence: CASSQGAGGNEQYV. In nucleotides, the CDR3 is TGTGCCAGCAGCCAAGGGGCAGGGGGCAACGAGCAGTACGTC.

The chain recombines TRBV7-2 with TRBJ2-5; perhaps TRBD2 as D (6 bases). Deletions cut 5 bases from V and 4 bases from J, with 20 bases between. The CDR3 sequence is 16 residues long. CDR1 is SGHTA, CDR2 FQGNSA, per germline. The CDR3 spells CASSAGTYGAGETQYF. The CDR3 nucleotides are TGTGCCAGCAGCGCCGGGACTTATGGCGCGGGAGAGACCCAGTACTTC.

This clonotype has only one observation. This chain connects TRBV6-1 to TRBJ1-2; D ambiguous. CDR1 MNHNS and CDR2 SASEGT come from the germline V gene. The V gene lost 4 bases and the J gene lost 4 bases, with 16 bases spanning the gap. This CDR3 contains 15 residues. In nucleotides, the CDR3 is TGTGCCAGCAGTGTGGGTATTAGTCTCTCCTATGGCTACACCTTC. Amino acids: CASSVGISLSYGYTF.

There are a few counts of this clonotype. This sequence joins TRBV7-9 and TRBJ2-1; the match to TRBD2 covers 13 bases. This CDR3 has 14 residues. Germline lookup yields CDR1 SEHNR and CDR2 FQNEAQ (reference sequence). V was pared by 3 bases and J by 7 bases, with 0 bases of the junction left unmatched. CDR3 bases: TGTGCCAGCAGCTTGGGACTAGCGGGAAATGAGCAGTTCTTC. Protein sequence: CASSLGLAGNEQFF.

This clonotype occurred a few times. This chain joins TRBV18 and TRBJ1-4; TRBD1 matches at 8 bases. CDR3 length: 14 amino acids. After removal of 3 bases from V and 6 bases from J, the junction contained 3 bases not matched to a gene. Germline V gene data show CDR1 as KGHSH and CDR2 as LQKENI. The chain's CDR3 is CASSPDRGHEKLFF. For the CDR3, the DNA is TGTGCCAGCTCACCCGACAGGGGTCATGAAAAACTGTTTTTT. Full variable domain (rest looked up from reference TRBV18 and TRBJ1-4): NAGVMQNPRHLVRRRGQEARLRCSPMKGHSHVYWYRQLPEEGLKFMVYLQKENIIDESGMPKERFSAEFPKEGPSILRIQQVVRGDSAAYFCASSPDRGHEKLFFGSGTQLSVL.

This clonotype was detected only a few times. CDR3 in DNA: TGCGCCAGCAGCCCTTCTGGGACTAACTATGGCTACACCTTC. Translating it yields CASSPSGTNYGYTF. This sequence joins TRBV5-1 and TRBJ1-2; D ambiguous. V lost 4 bases and J lost 0, with 10 bases in between. The CDR3 loop spans 14 amino acids. Germline CDR1 SGHRS, CDR2 YFSETQ.

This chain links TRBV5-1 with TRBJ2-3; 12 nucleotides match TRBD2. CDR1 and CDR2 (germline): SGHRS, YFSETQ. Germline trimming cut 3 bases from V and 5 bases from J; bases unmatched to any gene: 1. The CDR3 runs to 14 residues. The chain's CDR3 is CASSSSGGVDTQYF. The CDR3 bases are TGCGCCAGCAGCTCTAGCGGGGGGGTAGATACGCAGTATTTT.

Written as DNA, the CDR3 is TGTGCCACCGAGCTTTTCGGGAACACTGAAGCTTTCTTT. This codes for CATELFGNTEAFF. The rearrangement joins TRBV28 to TRBJ1-1; D gene ambiguous. CDR1 and CDR2 (germline): MDHEN, SYDVKM. The CDR3 is 13 amino acids. Trimming took off 10 bases at V and 1 base at J, with 13 bases between the two ends.

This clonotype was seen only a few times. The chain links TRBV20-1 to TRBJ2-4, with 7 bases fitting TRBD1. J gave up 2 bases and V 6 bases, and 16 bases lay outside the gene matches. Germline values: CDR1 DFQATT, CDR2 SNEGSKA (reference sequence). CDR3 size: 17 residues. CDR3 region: CSAATGQAFRTKNIQYF. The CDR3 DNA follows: TGCAGTGCCGCGACAGGGCAAGCTTTCCGCACCAAAAACATTCAGTACTTC.

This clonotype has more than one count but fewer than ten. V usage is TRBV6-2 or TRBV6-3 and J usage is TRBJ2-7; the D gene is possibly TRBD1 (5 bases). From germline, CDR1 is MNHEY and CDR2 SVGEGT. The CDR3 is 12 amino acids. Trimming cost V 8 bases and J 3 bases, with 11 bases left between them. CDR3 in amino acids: CASWAGLYEQYV. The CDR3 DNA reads TGTGCCAGCTGGGCAGGGCTCTACGAGCAGTACGTC.

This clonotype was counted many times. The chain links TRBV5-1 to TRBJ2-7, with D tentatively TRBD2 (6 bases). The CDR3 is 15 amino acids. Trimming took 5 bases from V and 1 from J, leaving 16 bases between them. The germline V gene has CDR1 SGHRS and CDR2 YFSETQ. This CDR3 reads CASSSGDFLSYEQYF. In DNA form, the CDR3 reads TGCGCCAGCAGTTCCGGGGACTTCCTTTCCTACGAGCAGTACTTC. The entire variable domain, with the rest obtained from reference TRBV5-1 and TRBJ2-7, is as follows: KAGVTQTPRYLIKTRGQQVTLSCSPISGHRSVSWYQQTPGQGLQFLFEYFSETQRNKGNFPGRFSGRQFSNSRSEMNVSTLELGDSALYLCASSSGDFLSYEQYFGPGTRLTVT.

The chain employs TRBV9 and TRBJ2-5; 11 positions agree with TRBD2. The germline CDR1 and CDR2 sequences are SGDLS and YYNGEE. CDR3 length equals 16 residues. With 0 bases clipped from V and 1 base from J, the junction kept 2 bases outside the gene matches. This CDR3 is CASSVVGTSGQETQYF. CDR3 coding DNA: TGTGCCAGCAGCGTAGTCGGGACTAGCGGCCAAGAGACCCAGTACTTC.

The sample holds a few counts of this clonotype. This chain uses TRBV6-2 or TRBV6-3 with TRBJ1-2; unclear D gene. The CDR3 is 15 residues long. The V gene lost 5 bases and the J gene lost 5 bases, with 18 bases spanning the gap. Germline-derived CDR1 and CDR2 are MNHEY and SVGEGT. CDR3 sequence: CASSPTGTPRYGYTF. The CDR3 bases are TGTGCCAGCAGTCCTACCGGAACCCCGAGGTATGGCTACACCTTC.

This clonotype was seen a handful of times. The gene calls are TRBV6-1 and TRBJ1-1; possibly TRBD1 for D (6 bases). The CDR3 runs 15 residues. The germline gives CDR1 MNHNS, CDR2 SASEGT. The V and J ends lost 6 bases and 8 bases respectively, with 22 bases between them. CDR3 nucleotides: TGTGCCAGCAGCTTCACCTGGACAGCCAAGGCAGAAGCTTTCTTT. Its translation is CASSFTWTAKAEAFF.

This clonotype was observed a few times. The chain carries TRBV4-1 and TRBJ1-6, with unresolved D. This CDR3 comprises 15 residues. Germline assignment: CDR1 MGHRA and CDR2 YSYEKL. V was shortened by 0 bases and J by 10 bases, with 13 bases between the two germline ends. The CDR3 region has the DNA TGCGCCAGCAGCCAAGAGGAACTGTTGATGTCACCCCTCCACTTT. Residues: CASSQEELLMSPLHF.

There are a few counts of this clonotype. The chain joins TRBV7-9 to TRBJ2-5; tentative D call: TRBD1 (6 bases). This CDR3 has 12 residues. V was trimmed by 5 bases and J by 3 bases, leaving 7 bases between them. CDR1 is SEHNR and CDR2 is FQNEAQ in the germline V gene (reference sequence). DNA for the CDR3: TGTGCCAGCAGCGGGGGCAAAGAGACCCAGTACTTC. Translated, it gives CASSGGKETQYF.

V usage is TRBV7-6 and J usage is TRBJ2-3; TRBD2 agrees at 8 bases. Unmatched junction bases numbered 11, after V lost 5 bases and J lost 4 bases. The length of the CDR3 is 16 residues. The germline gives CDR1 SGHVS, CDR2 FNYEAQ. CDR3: CASSTGVAGYADTQYF. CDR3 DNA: TGTGCCAGCAGCACCGGTGTAGCGGGGTACGCAGATACGCAGTATTTT.

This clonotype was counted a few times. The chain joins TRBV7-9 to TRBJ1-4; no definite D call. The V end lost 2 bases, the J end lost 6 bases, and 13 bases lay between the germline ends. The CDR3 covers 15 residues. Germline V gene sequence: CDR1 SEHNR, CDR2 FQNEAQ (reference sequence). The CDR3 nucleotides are TGTGCCAGCAGCTTAAAGACTCTTCGGCATGAAAAACTGTTTTTT. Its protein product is CASSLKTLRHEKLFF.

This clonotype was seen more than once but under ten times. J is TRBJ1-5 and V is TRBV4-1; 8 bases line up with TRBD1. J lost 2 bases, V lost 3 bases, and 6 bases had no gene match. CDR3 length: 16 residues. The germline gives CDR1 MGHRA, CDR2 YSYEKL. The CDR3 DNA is TGCGCCAGCAGCCAGAGCCCGGGACAGGGCAATCAGCCCCAGCATTTT. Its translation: CASSQSPGQGNQPQHF.

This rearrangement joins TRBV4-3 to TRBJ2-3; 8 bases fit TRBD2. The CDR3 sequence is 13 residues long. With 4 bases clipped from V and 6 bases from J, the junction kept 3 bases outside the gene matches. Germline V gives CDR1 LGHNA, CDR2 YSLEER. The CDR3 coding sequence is TGCGCCAGCAGCCTTCAGCGGGGGGATACGCAGTATTTT. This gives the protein CASSLQRGDTQYF.